This record concerns one TCR beta chain sequence. Its antigen is as yet unknown. The source of the sample is a study of OX40 agonist ivuxolimab in advanced cancers. Study information: Patients took ivuxolimab, an agonistic anti-OX40 (CD134) antibody.

The CDR3 has 16 amino acids. Per germline, CDR1 MNHEY and CDR2 SMNVEV (reference sequence). The table came from immunoSEQ multiplex PCR; TCRdb's copy has only in-frame clones and leaves some out. The sample records 55,000 to 70,000 clones, about four fifths being singletons. Study outcomes and limitations: Both blood CD4+ and CD8+ T cells showed clonal growth by week 6 at 0.1 to 3.0 mg/kg.

This material consisted of CD4+ or CD8+ T cells sorted from blood, taken in a trial of the OX40 agonist ivuxolimab. The clonotype originates from an adult with an advanced solid tumor such as melanoma, head and neck, liver or kidney cancer. This chain connects TRBV27 to TRBJ2-2; 10 positions agree with TRBD2. The CDR3 spells CATSGGGITTAGELFF. CDR3 sequence (DNA): TGTGCAACCAGCGGGGGGGGGATTACGACCGCCGGGGAGCTGTTTTTT.